This is a list of T cell receptor beta chains from one sample in a study of blood T cells in healthy people across ages. Each CDR3 protein gets one entry after TCRdb re-called the 5' RACE reads with MiXCR. The sample yields about 1.5 million distinct CDR3 sequences, roughly 45% seen once. The sample taken for sequencing was blood. Receptors originate from a young woman in good health. Each CDR3 is given without its conserved first and last residue. Clone sizes are given selectively: once, few, many, or a class where the clone is expanded.

clone_size: NA
v_call: TRBV5-1
j_call: TRBJ2-3
cdr3_aa: ASSLEPLRGTDTQY

clone_size: few
v_call: TRBV2
j_call: TRBJ2-3
cdr3_aa: ASSDRAGGYDTQY

clone_size: NA
v_call: TRBV24-1
j_call: TRBJ2-2
cdr3_aa: ATSGGGTNTGELF

clone_size: NA
v_call: TRBV2
j_call: TRBJ1-1
cdr3_aa: ASTALEGQDTEAF

clone_size: NA
v_call: TRBV7-9
j_call: TRBJ2-7
cdr3_aa: ASSLENSYEQY

clone_size: NA
v_call: TRBV4-1
j_call: TRBJ2-5
cdr3_aa: ASSPGRAKNLRQTQY

clone_size: many
v_call: TRBV27
j_call: TRBJ1-2
cdr3_aa: ASGGPIGYGYT

clone_size: NA
v_call: TRBV21-1
j_call: TRBJ2-3
cdr3_aa: ASSKESASGGWTDTQY

clone_size: few
v_call: TRBV4-1
j_call: TRBJ2-7
cdr3_aa: ASSFDRGMTYEQY

clone_size: few
v_call: TRBV4-1
j_call: TRBJ2-7
cdr3_aa: ASSHREQGPYEQY

clone_size: NA
v_call: TRBV7-2
j_call: TRBJ2-6
cdr3_aa: ASSLKVRDSSGANVLT

clone_size: few
v_call: TRBV29-1
j_call: TRBJ2-7
cdr3_aa: SASLTSGKYEQY

clone_size: NA
v_call: TRBV27
j_call: TRBJ2-7
cdr3_aa: ASSQAGSGEQY

clone_size: once
v_call: TRBV20-1
j_call: TRBJ2-7
cdr3_aa: SAYSPQGSHEQY